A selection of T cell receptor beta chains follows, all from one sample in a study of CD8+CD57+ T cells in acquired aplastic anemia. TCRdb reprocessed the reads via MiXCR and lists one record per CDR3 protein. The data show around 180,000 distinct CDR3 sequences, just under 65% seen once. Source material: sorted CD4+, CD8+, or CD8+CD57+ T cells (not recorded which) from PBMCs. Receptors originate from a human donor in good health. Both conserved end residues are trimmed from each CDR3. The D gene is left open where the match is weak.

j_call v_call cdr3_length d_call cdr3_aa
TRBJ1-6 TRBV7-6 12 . ASSTQGYNSPLH
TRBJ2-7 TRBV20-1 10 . SASQLSYEQY
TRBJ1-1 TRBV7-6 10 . ASRSLNTEAF
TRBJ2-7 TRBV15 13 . ATSTTRLNSYEQY
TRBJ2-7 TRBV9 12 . ASSVGLVVSEQY
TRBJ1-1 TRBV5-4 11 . ASSLGRAGEAF
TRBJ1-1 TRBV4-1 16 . ASSQGGGRGPMNTEAF
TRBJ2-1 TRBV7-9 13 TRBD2 ASSFSGRAWDEQF
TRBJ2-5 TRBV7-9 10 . ASSLAEREPY
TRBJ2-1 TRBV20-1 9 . SARSGRRQF
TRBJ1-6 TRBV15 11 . ATRTGANSPLH
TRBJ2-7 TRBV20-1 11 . SAYDRSAYEQY
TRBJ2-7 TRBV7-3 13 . ASSPDLRPLYEQY
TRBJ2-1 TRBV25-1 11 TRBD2 ASSSGAGNEQF
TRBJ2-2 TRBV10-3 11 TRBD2 AISGTSAGELF
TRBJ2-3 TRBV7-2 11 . ASSLLLLDTQY
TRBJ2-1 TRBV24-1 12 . ATGPRARDNEQF
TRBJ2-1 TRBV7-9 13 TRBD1 ASSATGSSYNEQF
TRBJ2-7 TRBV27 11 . ASSPGPWGEQY
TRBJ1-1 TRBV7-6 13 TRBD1 ASSKLTGVNTEAF
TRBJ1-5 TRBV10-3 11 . AISESWDQPQH
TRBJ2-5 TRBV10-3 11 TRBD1 AISRQGQETQY
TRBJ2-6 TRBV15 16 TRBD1 ATSRDGTGVAGANVLT
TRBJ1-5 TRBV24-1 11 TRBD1 ATSDGTAGPQH
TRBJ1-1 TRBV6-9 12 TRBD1 AISEYGQGGRED
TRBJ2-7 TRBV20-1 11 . SATGPEPYEQY
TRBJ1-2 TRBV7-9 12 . ASSLVSDFYGYT
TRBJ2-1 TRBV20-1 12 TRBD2 SAPVIGRNNEQF
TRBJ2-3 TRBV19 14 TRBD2 ASSTTSGRIADTQY
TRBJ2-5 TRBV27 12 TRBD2 ASSLSLAGETQY
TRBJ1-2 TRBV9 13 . ASSADPTEPYGYT
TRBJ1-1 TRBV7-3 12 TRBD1 ASSRTGLNTEAF
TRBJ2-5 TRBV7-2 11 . ASSSDKGGTQY
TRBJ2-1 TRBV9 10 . ASTPPSHEQF
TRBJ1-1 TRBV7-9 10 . ASIVGNTEAF
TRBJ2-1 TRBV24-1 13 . ATSDLELLRDEQF
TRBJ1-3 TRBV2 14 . ASSETYRNSGNTIY